This TCR beta chain was obtained from a study of cytomegalovirus exposure and HLA in healthy donors (dated 2017 in TCRdb). Concerning the study at large: A later analysis indicated that the 110 or so validation repertoires were generated on the platform also employed for the roughly 730 repertoires of the first cohort. The study was designed to test whether signatures of past pathogen exposure could be identified by cataloging public T cell receptors. A separate validation cohort of about 110 different subjects was used in addition to the 666-subject first cohort. High-throughput TCR immunosequencing, statistical association of individual TCRs with disease status, and machine learning were combined to predict cytomegalovirus infection status. Results the study describes overall, beyond this receptor: The validation cohort had no HLA typing available for a later analysis, so co-occurrence within that cohort was assessed over all 130 or so repertoires. Cytomegalovirus status was reported to be diagnosed by the classifier with high specificity and sensitivity in both the original and validation cohorts. It was suggested by the authors that the approach could potentially be generalized to other disease states and immunological phenotypes. A few of the identified cytomegalovirus-associated TCR beta chains were confirmed in vitro to be specific for cytomegalovirus antigens. The study listed 150 to 200 TCR beta chains as associated with cytomegalovirus. A later analysis found that TCRs clustered in the first cohort also tended to co-occur in the 95 to 150 validation repertoires, with more than 90% of cluster scores above 0. Most TCR sequences were observed very rarely across donors, whereas some public TCRs were present in many individuals.

V has 5 bases trimmed and J has 3 bases trimmed; junction bases matching no gene number 5. Spanning cysteine to phenylalanine, the CDR3 consists of 14 amino acids. Of the read, only the CDR3 DNA is kept; its 42 bases are in frame from base 1. Via the germline V gene, CDR1 is LGHNA and CDR2 YSLEER. The library was prepared using the immunoSEQ multiplex PCR assay. From the authors' description of their analysis: To diagnose cytomegalovirus status from the catalog of TCR beta chain sequences, a statistical classification framework was built. Not all clones reach the TCRdb copy of this immuneACCESS table, which keeps in-frame sequences only. Checked studies attribute under half of the gap to unresolved V genes and leave the rest unexplained. V and J calls and clone size come straight from that table; D and trimming were deduced from the DNA. The sample yields 200,000 to 250,000 clones; around 87% were counted once. 2.6% of the sample is taken by the ten largest.

Separate from the approximately 690-subject first cohort, the validation cohort of 95 to 150 subjects was the group to which the donors belonged. Concerning this clone itself: The antigen it recognizes is unknown. One base away there is no much larger clone; base qualities are not given.

Sequenced sample: PBMCs. This chain is built from TRBV4-3 and TRBJ2-7; 9 bases in the junction line up with TRBD1. This TCR derives from a man younger than 35 in good health and CMV-seronegative. The CDR3 protein sequence reads: CASSADRGFYEQYF. The DNA sequence follows: TGCGCCAGCAGCGCGGACAGGGGATTCTACGAGCAGTACTTC.